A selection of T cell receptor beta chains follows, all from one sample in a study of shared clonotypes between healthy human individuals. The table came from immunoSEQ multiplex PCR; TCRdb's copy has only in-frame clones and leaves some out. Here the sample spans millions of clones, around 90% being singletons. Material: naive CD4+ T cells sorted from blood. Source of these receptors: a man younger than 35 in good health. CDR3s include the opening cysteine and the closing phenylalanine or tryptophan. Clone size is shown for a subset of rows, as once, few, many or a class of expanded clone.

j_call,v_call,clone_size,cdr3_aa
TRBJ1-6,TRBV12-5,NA,CASGLVVGLGSPLHF
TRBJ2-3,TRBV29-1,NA,CSEGFGTDTQYF
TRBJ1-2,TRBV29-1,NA,CSVEVLGLNGYTF
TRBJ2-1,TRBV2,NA,CASGGTVNEQFF
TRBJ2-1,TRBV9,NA,CASSPGSGGPQFF
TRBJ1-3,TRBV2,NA,CASSDRDSGNTIYF
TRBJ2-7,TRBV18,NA,CASSRDRDEQYF
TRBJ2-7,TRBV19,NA,CASMGGRAGEQYF
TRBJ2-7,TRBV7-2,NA,CASSSRTSGLEQYF
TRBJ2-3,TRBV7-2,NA,CASSLAPLGTDTQYF
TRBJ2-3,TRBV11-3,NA,CASSLDRSDTQYF
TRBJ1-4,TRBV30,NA,CAWRGQGPTNEKLFF
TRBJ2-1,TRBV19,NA,CASRLTGERGLEQFF
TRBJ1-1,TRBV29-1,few,CSVDRANTEAFF
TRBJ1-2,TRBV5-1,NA,CASSLEGVGGYTF
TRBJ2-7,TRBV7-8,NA,CASSLGGARVYEQYF
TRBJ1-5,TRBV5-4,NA,CASSLGPTNQPQHF
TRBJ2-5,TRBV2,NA,CASSERQSQETQYF
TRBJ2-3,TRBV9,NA,CASSTQTSVLSTDTQYF
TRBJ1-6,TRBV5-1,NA,CASSLTGEDYSPLHF
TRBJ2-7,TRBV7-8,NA,CASSLNRDSTYEQYF
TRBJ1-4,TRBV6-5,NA,CASSRDNSGGEKLFF
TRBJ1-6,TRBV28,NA,CASSSTDSYSPLHF